This TCR beta chain was obtained from a study of OX40 agonist ivuxolimab in advanced cancers. Across the whole study: In this trial design, patients received ivuxolimab intravenously at 0.01 to 10 mg/kg every 2 weeks. Findings of the study overall: What antigens the expanded peripheral T cells recognized was never established.

V shed 2 bases and J 0 bases; nucleotides not matched to a gene: 9. There are 19 residues in the CDR3. Germline CDR1 and CDR2: WSHSY and SAAADI. As for this clone: Its antigen is as yet unknown.

Autoimmune disease history or systemic immunosuppression was exclusionary. Profiled with immunoSEQ multiplex PCR; TCRdb holds only in-frame clones, not every one. The table includes approximately 39,000 clones, 88% detected once. The V gene is TRBV10-2, the J gene TRBJ2-1; TRBD2 matches at 11 bases. This receptor was obtained from an adult with an advanced solid tumor such as melanoma, head and neck, liver or kidney cancer. The sequenced sample was CD4+ or CD8+ T cells sorted from blood, obtained in a trial of the OX40 agonist ivuxolimab. The CDR3 DNA follows: TGCGCCAGCAGTGAGCCGGGACTAGCGGTCCTGAGCTCCTACAATGAGCAGTTCTTC. This gives the protein CASSEPGLAVLSSYNEQFF.